Presented here are 3 T cell receptor beta chains from one specimen sequenced in a study of blood T cell repertoires in COVID-19. Produced via immunoSEQ multiplex PCR; TCRdb's table is partial and in-frame only. The table includes approximately 100,000 clones, 85% to 90% detected once. Sequenced sample: peripheral blood. These TCRs come from a human donor in a cohort sampled during active COVID-19.

The CDR3 protein is CASSPDRGRNTEAFF. As DNA, the CDR3 is TGTGCCAGCTCCCCTGACAGGGGCAGGAACACTGAAGCTTTCTTT. The V gene is TRBV18, the J gene TRBJ1-1, with 8 bases fitting TRBD1. The V gene end was trimmed by 6 bases and the J gene end by 1 base; junction bases not matched to a gene: 7. The V gene's germline CDR1 is KGHSH and CDR2 LQKENI. The CDR3 is 15 amino acids.

The chain links TRBV27 to TRBJ1-1; D gene ambiguous. V lost 7 bases and J lost 1, with 4 bases in between. CDR1 is MNHEY, CDR2 SMNVEV, per germline (reference sequence). There are 11 residues in the CDR3. CDR3 sequence reads: CASKQNTEAFF. The CDR3 nucleotides are TGTGCCAGCAAACAGAACACTGAAGCTTTCTTT.

The rearrangement uses TRBV11-3 and TRBJ2-2; 9 bases are a match to TRBD2. This CDR3 has 16 residues. Germline V lookup: CDR1 SGHNT, CDR2 YENEEA. V shed 5 bases and J 1 base; nucleotides not matched to a gene: 5. The CDR3 loop is CASSRTSAKNTGELFF. The CDR3, as DNA: TGTGCCAGCAGCCGGACTAGCGCTAAGAACACCGGGGAGCTGTTTTTT.